Following are 29 T cell receptor beta chains from one sample sequenced in a study of OX40 agonist ivuxolimab in advanced cancers. Clones were read by immunoSEQ multiplex PCR, and TCRdb kept only the in-frame ones, dropping some. Of tens of thousands of clones in the sample, roughly nine tenths are singletons; the top ten hold more than 0.5%. Sequences were derived from CD4+ or CD8+ T cells sorted from blood, sampled in a trial of the OX40 agonist ivuxolimab. Receptors were obtained from an adult with an advanced solid tumor such as melanoma, head and neck, liver or kidney cancer.

CDR3 in amino acids: CASSFTQGTGYTF. CDR3 coding DNA: TGTGCCAGCAGCTTTACCCAGGGGACTGGCTACACCTTC. This rearrangement joins TRBV5-4 to TRBJ1-2; D is possibly TRBD1 (6 bases). With 2 bases removed from V and 7 bases from J, the gap between germline ends came to 12 bases. CDR3 size: 13 residues. The germline V gene has CDR1 SGHNT and CDR2 YYREEE (reference sequence). Filled out from reference TRBV5-4 and TRBJ1-2, the complete variable domain reads ETGVTQSPTHLIKTRGQQVTLRCSSQSGHNTVSWYQQALGQGPQFIFQYYREEENGRGNFPPRFSGLQFPNYSSELNVNALELDDSALYLCASSFTQGTGYTFGSGTRLTVV.

The V call is TRBV7-9, the J call TRBJ1-2; possibly TRBD1 for D (6 bases). Germline V gene lookup returns CDR1 SEHNR and CDR2 FQNEAQ (reference sequence). Trimming removed 4 bases from V and 5 bases from J, with 14 bases in between. CDR3 size: 14 residues. CDR3 nucleotide sequence: TGTGCCAGCAGCTCGTCCGGGACAATTTATGGCTACACCTTC. Translated: CASSSSGTIYGYTF. The variable domain in full, with the rest retrieved from reference TRBV7-9 and TRBJ1-2, is DTGVSQNPRHKITKRGQNVTFRCDPISEHNRLYWYRQTLGQGPEFLTYFQNEAQLEKSRLLSDRFSAERPKGSFSTLEIQRTEQGDSAMYLCASSSSGTIYGYTFGSGTRLTVV.

This chain links TRBV5-5 with TRBJ1-2, with 8 bases identical to TRBD1. J lost 3 bases, V lost 6 bases, and 10 bases had no gene match. The CDR3 is made up of 15 amino acids. Germline V gene lookup returns CDR1 SGHKS and CDR2 YYEKEE (reference sequence). CDR3: CASKAGGSEDYGYTF. The CDR3 nucleotides are TGTGCCAGCAAGGCAGGGGGCTCGGAGGACTATGGCTACACCTTC.

The V call is TRBV28, the J call TRBJ2-7; no definite D call. Trimming shortened V by 0 bases and J by 3 bases, and 9 bases separated the two germline ends. Germline lookup yields CDR1 MDHEN and CDR2 SYDVKM. The CDR3 extends over 14 amino acids. CDR3 in DNA: TGTGCCAGCAGTTTATGGATATCGTACTACGAGCAGTACTTC. It yields the protein CASSLWISYYEQYF.

V gene TRBV7-9 combines with J gene TRBJ2-7; D may be TRBD1 (6 bases). Germline V gene data show CDR1 as SEHNR and CDR2 as FQNEAQ (reference sequence). The CDR3 totals 14 residues. V lost 7 bases and J 4 bases, leaving 17 bases between the germline ends. The CDR3 bases are TGTGCCAGCACCCTTCATGGGGGCCCATACGAGCAGTACTTC. Translated, it gives CASTLHGGPYEQYF. The variable domain in full, with the rest retrieved from reference TRBV7-9 and TRBJ2-7, is DTGVSQNPRHKITKRGQNVTFRCDPISEHNRLYWYRQTLGQGPEFLTYFQNEAQLEKSRLLSDRFSAERPKGSFSTLEIQRTEQGDSAMYLCASTLHGGPYEQYFGPGTRLTVT.

The rearrangement uses TRBV28 and TRBJ1-1; no reliable D call. Per germline, CDR1 MDHEN and CDR2 SYDVKM. Trimming cost V 5 bases and J 4 bases, with 11 bases left between them. This CDR3 region has 13 residues. CDR3 DNA sequence: TGTGCCAGCAGTAACCCGACGAGCACTGAAGCTTTCTTT. This gives the protein CASSNPTSTEAFF.

V gene TRBV10-1 combines with J gene TRBJ2-7, with TRBD1 matching over 10 bases. V shed 8 bases and J 7 bases; nucleotides not matched to a gene: 8. The CDR3 covers 13 residues. Germline V gene data show CDR1 as WNHNN and CDR2 as SYGVQD (reference sequence). This chain's CDR3 is CASGGQGIREQYF. The CDR3 DNA sequence: TGCGCCAGCGGGGGACAGGGGATCAGGGAGCAGTACTTC.

Details on this clone: Other DNA sequences of this sample code for an identical CDR3. V gene TRBV21-1 combines with J gene TRBJ2-2. TRBV21-1 is reported as a pseudogene. The CDR3 contains 14 residues. The DNA of the CDR3 is TGTGCCAGCTTACCCATAGGGTCGGCCGGGGAGCTGTTTTTT. It translates to CASLPIGSAGELFF.

The chain uses TRBV5-1 and TRBJ2-3; 8 bases match TRBD2. Trimming cost V 0 bases and J 5 bases; bases outside gene matches: 5. The CDR3 covers 15 residues. Germline values: CDR1 SGHRS, CDR2 YFSETQ. The CDR3 reads CASSLEGSGVDTQYF. The CDR3 coding sequence is TGCGCCAGCAGCTTGGAGGGTAGCGGGGTAGATACGCAGTATTTT. Variable domain in full (rest from reference TRBV5-1 and TRBJ2-3): KAGVTQTPRYLIKTRGQQVTLSCSPISGHRSVSWYQQTPGQGLQFLFEYFSETQRNKGNFPGRFSGRQFSNSRSEMNVSTLELGDSALYLCASSLEGSGVDTQYFGPGTRLTVL.

This rearrangement joins TRBV10-3 to TRBJ2-5, with D possibly TRBD2 on 6 matching bases. Germline CDR1 is ENHRY and CDR2 is SYGVKD. This CDR3 region has 14 residues. The V end was cut by 0 bases, the J end by 5 bases, with 10 bases between. CDR3 amino acids: CAISESRGGETQYF. The CDR3 DNA is TGTGCCATCAGTGAGTCAAGGGGAGGCGAGACCCAGTACTTC.

This clone has only one observation. CDR3 bases: TGTGCCTGGAGTGTACCTGCGCCTACAGGGGTCACTGAAGCTTTCTTT. Translating it yields CAWSVPAPTGVTEAFF. The genes are TRBV30 and TRBJ1-1, with 7 bases identical to TRBD1. Trimming cost V 0 bases and J 4 bases; bases outside gene matches: 11. Germline V CDR1 and CDR2: GTSNPN, SVGIG (reference sequence). The CDR3 loop spans 16 amino acids.

The V call is TRBV19, the J call TRBJ2-7, with 12 positions matching TRBD1. Germline-derived CDR1 and CDR2 are LNHDA and SQIVND (reference sequence). The CDR3 spans 15 residues. Trimming took 4 bases from V and 7 from J; bases not matched to a gene: 8. The CDR3 DNA follows: TGTGCCAGTAGTACTCCGGGACAGGGGGCGAGAGAGCAGTACTTC. Protein sequence: CASSTPGQGAREQYF.

This chain connects TRBV15 to TRBJ2-7, with 12 positions matching TRBD2. The CDR3 has 15 residues. Germline V gene data show CDR1 as LNHNV and CDR2 as YYDKDF (reference sequence). V lost 2 bases to trimming and J lost 6 bases; unmatched junction nucleotides: 5. CDR3 amino acids: CATSRSTSGRSEQYF. CDR3 DNA: TGTGCCACCAGCAGATCGACTAGCGGGAGAAGCGAGCAGTACTTC. Full variable domain (missing parts from reference TRBV15 and TRBJ2-7): DAMVIQNPRYQVTQFGKPVTLSCSQTLNHNVMYWYQQKSSQAPKLLFHYYDKDFNNEADTPDNFQSRRPNTSFCFLDIRSPGLGDTAMYLCATSRSTSGRSEQYFGPGTRLTVT.

The CDR3, as DNA: TGTGCCAGTAGTTCCCTGGGTAGGGGGACCGGGGAGCTGTTTTTT. It is translated as CASSSLGRGTGELFF. The J gene is TRBJ2-2, the V gene TRBV19, with TRBD1 as a possible D gene (6 bases). The CDR3 runs 15 residues. Trimming shortened V by 5 bases and J by 5 bases, and 15 bases separated the two germline ends. Per germline, CDR1 LNHDA and CDR2 SQIVND (reference sequence).

CDR3 region: CASSPDGHRQYF. In DNA form, the CDR3 reads TGTGCCAGCTCACCAGACGGACATCGGCAGTACTTC. The chain combines TRBV18 with TRBJ2-7; D is possibly TRBD1 (5 bases). CDR1 is KGHSH, CDR2 LQKENI, per germline. V lost 2 bases to trimming and J lost 9 bases, with 11 bases between them. This CDR3 spans 12 amino acids.

The chain has TRBV11-3 and TRBJ2-3; D uncertain. The V end was cut by 5 bases, the J end by 4 bases, with 10 bases between. Germline V gene data show CDR1 as SGHNT and CDR2 as YENEEA. CDR3 length: 13 residues. The CDR3, as DNA: TGTGCCAGCAGCGCTGACATCGCAGATACGCAGTATTTT. Protein: CASSADIADTQYF. The full variable domain, completed using reference TRBV11-3 and TRBJ2-3, is EAGVVQSPRYKIIEKKQPVAFWCNPISGHNTLYWYLQNLGQGPELLIRYENEEAVDDSQLPKDRFSAERLKGVDSTLKIQPAELGDSAVYLCASSADIADTQYFGPGTRLTVL.

The chain has TRBV30 and TRBJ2-1; 11 bases are a match to TRBD2. This CDR3 has 13 residues. Germline CDR1 and CDR2: GTSNPN and SVGIG (reference sequence). The trim removed 7 bases at V and 7 bases at J, leaving 6 bases unmatched. Here the CDR3 reads CASLAGGPNEQFF. The CDR3 DNA is TGTGCCTCCTTAGCGGGAGGGCCGAATGAGCAGTTCTTC.

J is TRBJ2-1 and V is TRBV11-3; TRBD2 matches 10 bases. V shed 3 bases and J 7 bases; nucleotides not matched to a gene: 6. Germline CDR1 SGHNT, CDR2 YENEEA. The CDR3 runs 15 residues. CDR3 residues: CASSFASGRVNEQFF. The CDR3 DNA is TGTGCCAGCAGCTTTGCGAGCGGGAGGGTTAATGAGCAGTTCTTC.

The count of this clone is one. At the DNA level, this CDR3 is encoded by other sequences in the same sample as well. This chain links TRBV30 with TRBJ1-2; D remains unclear. The CDR3 covers 13 residues. From germline, CDR1 is GTSNPN and CDR2 SVGIG (reference sequence). V lost 1 base, J lost 8 bases, and 14 bases lay in between. CDR3 in DNA: TGTGCCTGGAGTGCACAAGGTGTGGACGGCTACACCTTC. The encoded protein is CAWSAQGVDGYTF.

This rearrangement joins TRBV5-1 to TRBJ2-7; possibly TRBD1 or TRBD2 for D (5 bases each). Trimming pared 7 bases from V and 0 bases from J, leaving 11 bases between. Looked up from germline, CDR1 is SGHRS and CDR2 is YFSETQ. The CDR3 runs 13 residues. CDR3 residues: CASGRGDSYEQYF. The CDR3 nucleotides are TGCGCCAGCGGGCGAGGGGACTCCTACGAGCAGTACTTC.

The chain recombines TRBV11-1 with TRBJ2-7, with D perhaps matching TRBD1 (6 bases). The germline CDR1 and CDR2 sequences are SGHAT and FQDESV (reference sequence). Between the trimmed V and J ends, which lost 1 base and 9 bases, there was a span of 19 bases. The CDR3 is 15 residues long. The CDR3 loop reads CASSLDPGTRVGQYF. CDR3 DNA sequence: TGTGCCAGCAGCTTAGACCCCGGGACAAGGGTTGGGCAGTACTTC.

The table lists this clone with a count of one. This chain joins TRBV4-1 and TRBJ2-2; 10 nucleotides align to TRBD2. This CDR3 is 17 amino acids long. Losses at the gene ends were 0 bases for V and 5 bases for J; bases not matched to a gene: 6. Germline CDR1 MGHRA, CDR2 YSYEKL. The CDR3 loop reads CASSQEWLAGVTGELFF. The CDR3 DNA reads TGCGCCAGCAGCCAAGAATGGCTAGCGGGAGTTACCGGGGAGCTGTTTTTT.

This CDR3 is CASTSGRGTDSFLTYEQYF. The CDR3 region has the DNA TGTGCCAGCACTTCGGGTAGGGGGACAGACTCTTTTCTAACCTACGAGCAGTACTTC. The chain combines TRBV28 with TRBJ2-7; TRBD1 matches at 7 bases. Germline V gene data show CDR1 as MDHEN and CDR2 as SYDVKM. V dropped 7 bases and J dropped 2; count of bases not matched to a gene: 23. The CDR3 is 19 residues long.

This chain links TRBV6-1 with TRBJ1-4; D is possibly TRBD1 (5 bases). Trimming removed 4 bases at V and 0 bases at J, with 9 bases between. The length of the CDR3 is 15 residues. The V gene's germline CDR1 is MNHNS and CDR2 SASEGT. CDR3 amino acids: CASSGRVATNEKLFF. CDR3 DNA sequence: TGTGCCAGCAGTGGCAGGGTCGCAACTAATGAAAAACTGTTTTTT.

The V gene is TRBV19, the J gene TRBJ2-3; 9 nucleotides agree with TRBD1. The CDR3 has 19 amino acids. With V trimmed by 8 bases and J by 3 bases, 21 bases remained unmatched. Germline CDR1 reads LNHDA; CDR2 reads SQIVND (reference sequence). The CDR3 DNA reads as TGTGCCAGTGGGAGGACAGGGGTTCTGCTGGTCGGAATTACAGATACGCAGTATTTT. It yields the protein CASGRTGVLLVGITDTQYF.

Written as DNA, the CDR3 is TGTGCCTGGGGGGATCTCAGGGTTTTGGGGGCAGAGACCCAGTACTTC. Amino acids: CAWGDLRVLGAETQYF. This chain connects TRBV30 to TRBJ2-5; weak D call: TRBD1 (6 bases). The CDR3 consists of 16 residues. Trimming cost V 5 bases and J 4 bases, with 23 bases left between them. Per the germline V gene, CDR1 is GTSNPN and CDR2 is SVGIG (reference sequence).

The V and J genes are TRBV7-2 and TRBJ2-1; D perhaps matches TRBD2 (6 bases). The germline V gene has CDR1 SGHTA and CDR2 FQGNSA. Deletions cut 3 bases from V and 5 bases from J, with 14 bases between. The CDR3 is 15 residues long. The CDR3 here is CASSLGGNKNNEQFF. The CDR3 DNA follows: TGTGCCAGCAGCTTGGGCGGGAATAAGAACAATGAGCAGTTCTTC.

The chain combines TRBV18 with TRBJ1-3; D remains ambiguous. CDR3 length equals 18 residues. Germline V CDR1 and CDR2: KGHSH, LQKENI. The V end was cut by 0 bases, the J end by 4 bases, with 19 bases between. For the CDR3, the DNA is TGTGCCAGCTCACCACCGGCTCAGGCACTACGATCAGGAAACACCATATATTTT. Its protein product is CASSPPAQALRSGNTIYF.

This chain connects TRBV6-1 to TRBJ2-7; the match to TRBD2 covers 8 bases. With V trimmed by 5 bases and J by 0 bases, 0 bases remained unmatched. Germline V gives CDR1 MNHNS, CDR2 SASEGT. The CDR3 spans 13 residues. The CDR3 bases are TGTGCCAGCAGTCTAGCGGGCTCCTACGAGCAGTACTTC. Translation gives CASSLAGSYEQYF.